Included here is one T cell receptor beta chain sequence, with context. Germline values: CDR1 SGHRS, CDR2 YFSETQ. The CDR3 is 15 amino acids. V lost 2 bases and J lost 6; bases outside the gene matches: 6. Original processing notes: Quantification of nucleated cells was approximated via reference gene primer amplification. Measured with immunoSEQ multiplex PCR; TCRdb has only the in-frame clones, and not every one. That table supplies the V and J calls and clone size; D and trimming were determined from the DNA. The sample yields about 200,000 clones, almost 90% seen once. The data originate from a study of blood T cell repertoires in COVID-19. Overall study: Sample material is recorded as cDNA or gDNA derived from T cells, B-cell-depleted T cells, or PBMCs.

The sequenced sample was peripheral blood. The TCR was taken from a man aged 18 to 29 with active or convalescent COVID-19. The genes are TRBV5-1 and TRBJ2-5, with 11 bases matching TRBD2. DNA of the CDR3: TGCGCCAGCAGCTTACTAGCGGGAGAAGCAAAGACCCAGTACTTC. It codes for CASSLLAGEAKTQYF.